The 26 T cell receptor beta chains below come from one sample, sequenced in a study of T cell changes during pregnancy in multiple sclerosis. Some clones are missing from TCRdb's copy, which holds only in-frame ones; the method was immunoSEQ multiplex PCR. The sample lists 45,000 to 55,000 clones; roughly 90% were seen once. The sequences come from CD4+ T cells from peripheral blood mononuclear cells, collected after pregnancy. The receptor source for this set is a female donor in good health, enrolled as a control in a pregnancy study.

The chain links TRBV27 to TRBJ1-2; 7 bases line up with TRBD1. Germline V gene sequence: CDR1 MNHEY, CDR2 SMNVEV (reference sequence). V gave up 5 bases and J gave up 4 bases; unmatched junction bases: 10. CDR3 size: 15 residues. CDR3 amino acids: CASSPGQQTFYGYTF. CDR3 DNA: TGTGCCAGCAGTCCGGGACAGCAGACCTTCTATGGCTACACCTTC.

V is TRBV4-1 and J is TRBJ2-2; 11 bases fit TRBD2. Germline CDR1 MGHRA, CDR2 YSYEKL. The CDR3 runs 18 residues. J was trimmed by 1 base and V by 1 base; bases with no gene match: 5. The CDR3 loop reads CASSQALAGAGNTGELFF. The CDR3, as DNA: TGCGCCAGCAGCCAAGCACTAGCGGGGGCCGGGAACACCGGGGAGCTGTTTTTT.

This rearrangement joins TRBV2 to TRBJ2-3; the match to TRBD2 covers 11 bases. This CDR3 is built from 14 residues. Germline V gene data show CDR1 as SNHLY and CDR2 as FYNNEI. The chain's CDR3 is CAVSGGAGTDTQYF. CDR3 sequence (DNA): TGTGCGGTTAGCGGGGGGGCCGGGACAGATACGCAGTATTTT. Full variable domain (outside the CDR3, taken from reference TRBV2 and TRBJ2-3): EPEVTQTPSHQVTQMGQEVILRCVPISNHLYFYWYRQILGQKVEFLVSFYNNEISEKSEIFDDQFSVERPDGSNFTLKIRSTKLEDSAMYFCAVSGGAGTDTQYFGPGTRLTVL.

This clone has only a few counts. V and J are TRBV30 and TRBJ1-1; D uncertain. CDR1 and CDR2 from the germline V gene are GTSNPN and SVGIG (reference sequence). The CDR3 loop spans 13 amino acids. V lost 3 bases, J lost 3 bases, and 11 bases lay in between. The CDR3 spells CAWRARQDTEAFF. Written as DNA, the CDR3 is TGTGCCTGGAGGGCCCGGCAGGACACTGAAGCTTTCTTT.

This chain connects TRBV6-1 to TRBJ2-7; D may be TRBD2 (5 bases). This CDR3 comprises 11 residues. The V gene's germline CDR1 is MNHNS and CDR2 SASEGT. Trimming stripped 7 bases from V and 9 bases from J, with 13 bases between. The CDR3 spells CASTADAGQYF. The CDR3 coding sequence is TGTGCCAGCACCGCCGATGCGGGGCAGTACTTC.

The rearrangement uses TRBV19 and TRBJ2-6, with a possible D match to TRBD1 (7 bases). The CDR3 is made up of 16 amino acids. V lost 7 bases, J lost 1 base, and 14 bases lay in between. Germline assignment: CDR1 LNHDA and CDR2 SQIVND (reference sequence). The CDR3 reads CASTEGAVSGANVLTF. Here the CDR3 DNA reads TGTGCCAGTACGGAGGGGGCGGTATCTGGGGCCAACGTCCTGACTTTC.

This clone came up a few times. V gene TRBV9 combines with J gene TRBJ1-1; D gene uncertain. Deletions cut 4 bases from V and 1 base from J, with 8 bases between. CDR1 and CDR2 (germline): SGDLS, YYNGEE. There are 13 residues in the CDR3. Here the CDR3 reads CASSTDWNTEAFF. The CDR3 bases are TGTGCCAGCAGCACGGACTGGAACACTGAAGCTTTCTTT.

This sequence joins TRBV2 and TRBJ2-1, with 11 bases identical to TRBD2. CDR3 length: 16 residues. V lost 3 bases and J lost 4; bases outside the gene matches: 5. Germline CDR1 reads SNHLY; CDR2 reads FYNNEI. The CDR3 sequence is CASSELAGGRYNEQFF. The DNA for the CDR3 is TGTGCCAGCAGTGAGTTAGCGGGGGGGCGATACAATGAGCAGTTCTTC.

The CDR3 DNA is TGTGCCAGCAGCTTAGCGGGGGGGGTGGACAATGAGCAGTTCTTC. Protein: CASSLAGGVDNEQFF. The genes are TRBV7-6 and TRBJ2-1, with 7 bases matching TRBD2. V dropped 0 bases and J dropped 5; count of bases not matched to a gene: 4. The germline gives CDR1 SGHVS, CDR2 FNYEAQ. The CDR3 covers 15 residues.

The chain recombines TRBV5-6 with TRBJ2-7, with 9 bases lining up with TRBD1. This CDR3 spans 15 amino acids. CDR1 and CDR2 from the germline V gene are SGHDT and YYEEEE. V shed 6 bases, J shed 3 bases, and the junction held 10 bases outside the gene matches. This chain's CDR3 is CASKRPGQGVYEQYF. The CDR3 coding sequence is TGTGCCAGCAAAAGACCGGGACAGGGTGTCTACGAGCAGTACTTC.

The chain has TRBV4-3 and TRBJ1-2; the match to TRBD1 covers 9 bases. V lost 2 bases to trimming and J lost 8 bases; unmatched junction nucleotides: 6. The CDR3 length is 14 residues. Germline V CDR1 and CDR2: LGHNA, YSLEER. The CDR3 coding sequence is TGCGCCAGCAGCCAACGACAGGGGGGGTACGGCTACACCTTC. Amino acid sequence: CASSQRQGGYGYTF.

This chain uses TRBV10-2 with TRBJ2-5, with D possibly being TRBD1 (6 bases). CDR1 is WSHSY and CDR2 is SAAADI in the germline V gene. V was cut by 5 bases and J by 7 bases, with 11 bases left in between. The CDR3 has 12 residues. DNA for the CDR3: TGCGCCAGCAGTTTGCAGGGGTGGACCCAGTACTTC. Its protein product is CASSLQGWTQYF.

This chain connects TRBV27 to TRBJ2-5; 9 nucleotides match TRBD1. The V and J ends lost 8 bases and 5 bases, in that order; junction bases with no gene match: 12. The CDR3 runs 15 residues. CDR1 and CDR2 from the germline V gene are MNHEY and SMNVEV (reference sequence). The CDR3 loop reads CASAGTGSGEETQYF. CDR3 bases: TGTGCCAGCGCCGGGACAGGGTCGGGTGAGGAGACCCAGTACTTC.

This chain connects TRBV2 to TRBJ1-2, with D perhaps matching TRBD1 (6 bases). Trimming shortened V by 3 bases and J by 7 bases, and 12 bases separated the two germline ends. The CDR3 is made up of 13 amino acids. CDR1 and CDR2 (germline): SNHLY, FYNNEI. The CDR3 nucleotides are TGTGCCAGCAGTGAGGACAGACCCTCTGGCTACACCTTC. Translation: CASSEDRPSGYTF.

The V gene is TRBV5-3, the J gene TRBJ2-1; 12 nucleotides align to TRBD1. TRBV5-3 is an open reading frame, and its role is uncertain. Trimming cost V 3 bases and J 4 bases; bases outside gene matches: 17. CDR3 length: 20 amino acids. CDR3 sequence (DNA): TGTGCCAGAAGCTCGACCGGGACAGGGGGCTTTCGGGAGCGGTACAATGAGCAGTTCTTC. It codes for CARSSTGTGGFRERYNEQFF.

The V call is TRBV7-2, the J call TRBJ2-7; 11 bases fit TRBD2. Trimming at V came to 1 base and at J to 9 bases, leaving 8 bases not matched to a gene. Germline V lookup: CDR1 SGHTA, CDR2 FQGNSA. The CDR3 runs 15 residues. In nucleotides, the CDR3 is TGTGCCAGCAGCTTAGGGCTAGCGGGGGGCGGAGGGCAGTACTTC. This codes for CASSLGLAGGGGQYF.

J is TRBJ2-3 and V is TRBV2; 8 bases are a match to TRBD2. The CDR3 covers 14 residues. The germline CDR1 and CDR2 sequences are SNHLY and FYNNEI. J lost 3 bases, V lost 2 bases, and 1 base had no gene match. The CDR3 DNA reads TGTGCCAGCAGTGAACTAGCGGGTACAGATACGCAGTATTTT. It is translated as CASSELAGTDTQYF.

The chain uses TRBV7-9 and TRBJ2-1, with TRBD1 matching 7 bases. CDR3 length equals 16 residues. CDR1 and CDR2 from the germline V gene are SEHNR and FQNEAQ (reference sequence). With 5 bases clipped from V and 0 bases from J, the junction kept 7 bases outside the gene matches. CDR3 sequence: CASSLDRASSYNEQFF. CDR3 DNA sequence: TGTGCCAGCAGCCTCGACAGGGCTAGCTCCTACAATGAGCAGTTCTTC.

This chain links TRBV19 with TRBJ2-1; maybe TRBD2 (5 bases). The germline V and J ends were trimmed by 9 bases and 8 bases, with 14 bases remaining between them. From germline, CDR1 is LNHDA and CDR2 SQIVND (reference sequence). The CDR3 loop spans 12 amino acids. The CDR3 here is CASEGVGYEQFF. CDR3 sequence (DNA): TGTGCCAGCGAGGGAGTGGGTTATGAGCAGTTCTTC.

The rearrangement links TRBV10-1 to TRBJ2-3, with D unclear. This CDR3 contains 13 residues. Looked up from germline, CDR1 is WNHNN and CDR2 is SYGVQD (reference sequence). Trimming took 7 bases from V and 5 from J, leaving 13 bases between them. CDR3 sequence (DNA): TGCGCCAGCATCCCGACTTATCTAGATACGCAGTATTTT. Amino acid sequence: CASIPTYLDTQYF.

The gene calls are TRBV9 and TRBJ1-2; 9 bases fit TRBD1. The germline V gene encodes CDR1 SGDLS and CDR2 YYNGEE. This CDR3 comprises 14 residues. V was pared by 2 bases and J by 4 bases, with 3 bases of the junction left unmatched. CDR3 region: CASSVGQGPYGYTF. In DNA, the CDR3 is TGTGCCAGCAGCGTGGGACAGGGACCCTATGGCTACACCTTC.

The chain is built from TRBV6-5 and TRBJ1-6, with D perhaps TRBD1 (6 bases). Trimming removed 5 bases from V and 7 bases from J, with 12 bases in between. Germline CDR1 is MNHEY and CDR2 is SVGAGI. This CDR3 is built from 14 residues. The CDR3 region is CASSKPGANSPLHF. CDR3 in DNA: TGTGCCAGCAGTAAGCCAGGGGCGAATTCACCCCTCCACTTT.

The V gene is TRBV7-2, the J gene TRBJ2-7, with a possible D match to TRBD1 (5 bases). From germline, CDR1 is SGHTA and CDR2 FQGNSA. V was shortened by 4 bases and J by 1 base, with 11 bases between the two germline ends. This CDR3 is 14 amino acids long. For the CDR3, the DNA is TGTGCCAGCAGCTCCCAAGGGGTATCCTACGAGCAGTACTTC. This sequence encodes CASSSQGVSYEQYF.

A few counts support this clone. The chain uses TRBV4-1 and TRBJ1-4; TRBD1 is a possible D gene (5 bases). There are 13 residues in the CDR3. Germline CDR1 MGHRA, CDR2 YSYEKL. The V and J ends lost 2 bases and 7 bases respectively, with 8 bases between them. The CDR3 DNA reads as TGCGCCAGCAGCCAATGGAGGGGTGAAAAACTGTTTTTT. This gives the protein CASSQWRGEKLFF.

The V call is TRBV11-2, the J call TRBJ2-2; a possible D gene is TRBD1 (5 bases). Deletions cut 2 bases from V and 4 bases from J, with 11 bases between. From germline, CDR1 is SGHAT and CDR2 FQNNGV. CDR3 size: 15 residues. For the CDR3, the DNA is TGTGCCAGCAGCTTACAGGGTTCCATCACCGGGGAGCTGTTTTTT. The encoded protein is CASSLQGSITGELFF.

This chain links TRBV11-2 with TRBJ2-3, with 10 bases fitting TRBD2. The CDR3 runs to 16 residues. Germline trimming cut 5 bases from V and 7 bases from J; bases unmatched to any gene: 12. CDR1 SGHAT and CDR2 FQNNGV come from the germline V gene. DNA of the CDR3: TGTGCCAGCAGCCCGCGACAGCGGGGGGGCCTCTATACGCAGTATTTT. Encoded protein: CASSPRQRGGLYTQYF. Looking up the rest from reference TRBV11-2 and TRBJ2-3 gives the full variable domain: EAGVAQSPRYKIIEKRQSVAFWCNPISGHATLYWYQQILGQGPKLLIQFQNNGVVDDSQLPKDRFSAERLKGVDSTLKIQPAKLEDSAVYLCASSPRQRGGLYTQYFGPGTRLTVL.